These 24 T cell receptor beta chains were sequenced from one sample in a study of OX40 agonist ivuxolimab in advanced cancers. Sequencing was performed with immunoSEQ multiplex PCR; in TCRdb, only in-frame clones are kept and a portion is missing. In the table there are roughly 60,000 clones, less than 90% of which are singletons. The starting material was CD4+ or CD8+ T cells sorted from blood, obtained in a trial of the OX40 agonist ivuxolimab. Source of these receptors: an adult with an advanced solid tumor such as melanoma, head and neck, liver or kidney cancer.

In DNA, the CDR3 is TGCGCCAGCAGCCCCGGGGGGGCTGGAAACACCATATATTTT. Translated: CASSPGGAGNTIYF. The V call is TRBV4-1, the J call TRBJ1-3, with D tentatively TRBD1 (5 bases). Trimming stripped 4 bases from V and 2 bases from J, with 9 bases between. Germline V CDR1 and CDR2: MGHRA, YSYEKL. The CDR3 contains 14 residues.

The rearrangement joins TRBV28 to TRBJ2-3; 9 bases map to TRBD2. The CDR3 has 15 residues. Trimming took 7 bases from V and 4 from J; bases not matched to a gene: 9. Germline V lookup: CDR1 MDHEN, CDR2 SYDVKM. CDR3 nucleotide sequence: TGTGCCAGCAAAGGGGCTAGCGGGAACTCAGATACGCAGTATTTT. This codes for CASKGASGNSDTQYF.

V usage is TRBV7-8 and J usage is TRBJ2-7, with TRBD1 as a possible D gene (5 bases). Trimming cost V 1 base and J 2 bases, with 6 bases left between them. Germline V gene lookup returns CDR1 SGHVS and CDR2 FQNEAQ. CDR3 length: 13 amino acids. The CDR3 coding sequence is TGTGCCAGCAGCTTAGGGACAACCTACGAGCAGTACTTC. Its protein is CASSLGTTYEQYF.

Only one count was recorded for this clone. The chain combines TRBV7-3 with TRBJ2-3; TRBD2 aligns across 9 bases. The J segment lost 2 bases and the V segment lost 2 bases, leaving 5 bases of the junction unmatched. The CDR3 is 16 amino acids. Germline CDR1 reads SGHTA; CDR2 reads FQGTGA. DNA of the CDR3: TGTGCCAGCAGCTTAGGAGTAGCGGGGGCCACAGATACGCAGTATTTT. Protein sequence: CASSLGVAGATDTQYF. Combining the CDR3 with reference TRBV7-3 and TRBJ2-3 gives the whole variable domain GAGVSQTPSNKVTEKGKYVELRCDPISGHTALYWYRQSLGQGPEFLIYFQGTGAADDSGLPNDRFFAVRPEGSVSTLKIQRTERGDSAVYLCASSLGVAGATDTQYFGPGTRLTVL.

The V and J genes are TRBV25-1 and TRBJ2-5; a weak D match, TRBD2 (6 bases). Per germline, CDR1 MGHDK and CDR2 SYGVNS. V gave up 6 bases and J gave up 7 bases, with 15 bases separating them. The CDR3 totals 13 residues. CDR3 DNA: TGTGCCAGCAGCCGCGGGACTCTGGGGACCCAGTACTTC. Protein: CASSRGTLGTQYF. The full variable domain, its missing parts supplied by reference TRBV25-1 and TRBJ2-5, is EADIYQTPRYLVIGTGKKITLECSQTMGHDKMYWYQQDPGMELHLIHYSYGVNSTEKGDLSSESTVSRIRTEHFPLTLESARPSHTSQYLCASSRGTLGTQYFGPGTRLLVL.

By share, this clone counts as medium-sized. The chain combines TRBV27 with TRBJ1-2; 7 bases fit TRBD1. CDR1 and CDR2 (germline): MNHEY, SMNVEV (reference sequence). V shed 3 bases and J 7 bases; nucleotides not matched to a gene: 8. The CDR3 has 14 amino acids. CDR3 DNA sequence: TGTGCCAGCAGTTTTTCCACAGGGGTTGGTGGCTACACCTTC. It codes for CASSFSTGVGGYTF.

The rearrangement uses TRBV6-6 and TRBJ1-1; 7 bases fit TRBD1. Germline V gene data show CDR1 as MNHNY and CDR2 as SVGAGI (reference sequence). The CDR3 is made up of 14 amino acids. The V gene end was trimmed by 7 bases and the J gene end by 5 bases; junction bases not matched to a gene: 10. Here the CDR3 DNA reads TGTGCCAGCACCCAGGAGACAGGGCGGACTGAAGCTTTCTTT. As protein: CASTQETGRTEAFF.

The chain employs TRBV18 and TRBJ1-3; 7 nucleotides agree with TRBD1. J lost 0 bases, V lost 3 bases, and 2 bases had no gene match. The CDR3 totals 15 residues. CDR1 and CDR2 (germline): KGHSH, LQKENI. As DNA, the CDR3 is TGTGCCAGCTCACCGGAGGGGGCCTCTGGAAACACCATATATTTT. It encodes CASSPEGASGNTIYF. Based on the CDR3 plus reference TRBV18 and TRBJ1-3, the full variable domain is NAGVMQNPRHLVRRRGQEARLRCSPMKGHSHVYWYRQLPEEGLKFMVYLQKENIIDESGMPKERFSAEFPKEGPSILRIQQVVRGDSAAYFCASSPEGASGNTIYFGEGSWLTVV.

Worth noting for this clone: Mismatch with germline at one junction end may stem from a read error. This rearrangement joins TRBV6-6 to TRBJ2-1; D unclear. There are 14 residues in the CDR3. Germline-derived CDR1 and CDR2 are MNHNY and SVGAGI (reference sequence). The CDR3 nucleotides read TGTGCCAGCAGTAACTCCCGGCGGAACAATGAGCAGTTCTTC. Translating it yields CASSNSRRNNEQFF.

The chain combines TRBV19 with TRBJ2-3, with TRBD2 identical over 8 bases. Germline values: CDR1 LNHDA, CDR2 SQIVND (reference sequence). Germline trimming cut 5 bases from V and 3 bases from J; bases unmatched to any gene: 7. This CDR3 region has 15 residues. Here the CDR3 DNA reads TGTGCCAGTAGTTTCCTCGGGGGGGCGACAGATACGCAGTATTTT. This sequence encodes CASSFLGGATDTQYF. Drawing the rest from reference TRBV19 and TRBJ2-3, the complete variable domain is DGGITQSPKYLFRKEGQNVTLSCEQNLNHDAMYWYRQDPGQGLRLIYYSQIVNDFQKGDIAEGYSVSREKKESFPLTVTSAQKNPTAFYLCASSFLGGATDTQYFGPGTRLTVL.

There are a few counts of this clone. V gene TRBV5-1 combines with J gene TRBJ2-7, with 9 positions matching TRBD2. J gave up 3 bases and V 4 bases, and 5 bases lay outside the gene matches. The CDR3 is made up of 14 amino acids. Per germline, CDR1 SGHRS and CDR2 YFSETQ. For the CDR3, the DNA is TGCGCCAGCAGCCGTTCTAGCGGGATCTACGAGCAGTACTTC. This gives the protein CASSRSSGIYEQYF. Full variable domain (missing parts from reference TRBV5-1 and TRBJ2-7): KAGVTQTPRYLIKTRGQQVTLSCSPISGHRSVSWYQQTPGQGLQFLFEYFSETQRNKGNFPGRFSGRQFSNSRSEMNVSTLELGDSALYLCASSRSSGIYEQYFGPGTRLTVT.

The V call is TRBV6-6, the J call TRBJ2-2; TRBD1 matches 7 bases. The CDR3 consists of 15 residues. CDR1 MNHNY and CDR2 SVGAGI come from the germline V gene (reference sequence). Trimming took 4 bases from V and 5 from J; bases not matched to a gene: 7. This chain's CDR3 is CASSSWTGGTGELFF. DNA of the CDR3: TGTGCCAGCAGTTCCTGGACAGGCGGAACCGGGGAGCTGTTTTTT.

Written as DNA, the CDR3 is TGTGCCAGCAGTCCCGGGAGCCCCAATCAGCCCCAGCATTTT. Residues: CASSPGSPNQPQHF. The chain links TRBV6-9 to TRBJ1-5; D is uncertain. This CDR3 spans 14 amino acids. Trimming stripped 5 bases from V and 3 bases from J, with 11 bases between. Germline V lookup: CDR1 MNHGY, CDR2 SVAAGI.

The CDR3 loop is CASSLDGANTEAFF. The DNA for the CDR3 is TGTGCCAGTAGCCTGGACGGAGCGAACACTGAAGCTTTCTTT. J is TRBJ1-1 and V is TRBV19, with D uncertain. CDR3 length equals 14 residues. V lost 6 bases and J lost 1, with 12 bases in between. Germline CDR1 and CDR2: LNHDA and SQIVND (reference sequence).

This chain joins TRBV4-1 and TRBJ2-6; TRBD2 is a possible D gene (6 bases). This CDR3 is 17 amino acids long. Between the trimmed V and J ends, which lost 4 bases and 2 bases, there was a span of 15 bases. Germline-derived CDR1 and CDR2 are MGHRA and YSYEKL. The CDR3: CASSLGPGGAGANVLTF. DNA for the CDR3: TGCGCCAGCAGCCTCGGGCCCGGGGGAGCTGGGGCCAACGTCCTGACTTTC.

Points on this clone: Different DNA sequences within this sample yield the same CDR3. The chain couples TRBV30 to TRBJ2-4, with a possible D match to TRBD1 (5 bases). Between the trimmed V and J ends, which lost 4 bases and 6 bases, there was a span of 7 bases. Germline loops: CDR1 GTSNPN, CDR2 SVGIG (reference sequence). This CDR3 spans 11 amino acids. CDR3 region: CAWIQGNIQYF. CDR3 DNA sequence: TGTGCCTGGATTCAGGGAAACATTCAGTACTTC. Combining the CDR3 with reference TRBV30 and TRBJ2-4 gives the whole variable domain SQTIHQWPATLVQPVGSPLSLECTVEGTSNPNLYWYRQAAGRGLQLLFYSVGIGQISSEVPQNLSASRPQDRQFILSSKKLLLSDSGFYLCAWIQGNIQYFGAGTRLSVL.

CDR3 region: CASSTRETNYGYTF. The CDR3 DNA is TGTGCCAGCAGTACCCGAGAGACTAACTATGGCTACACCTTC. The chain recombines TRBV6-5 with TRBJ1-2; D is uncertain. This CDR3 is built from 14 residues. The germline CDR1 and CDR2 sequences are MNHEY and SVGAGI. The V end lost 5 bases, the J end lost 0 bases, and 10 bases lay between the germline ends.

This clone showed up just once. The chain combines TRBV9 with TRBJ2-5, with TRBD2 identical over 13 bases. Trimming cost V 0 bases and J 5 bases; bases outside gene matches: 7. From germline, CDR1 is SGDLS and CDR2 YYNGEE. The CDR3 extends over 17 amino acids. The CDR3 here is CASSVEGLAGRGETQYF. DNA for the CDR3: TGTGCCAGCAGCGTAGAGGGACTAGCGGGGAGGGGGGAGACCCAGTACTTC.

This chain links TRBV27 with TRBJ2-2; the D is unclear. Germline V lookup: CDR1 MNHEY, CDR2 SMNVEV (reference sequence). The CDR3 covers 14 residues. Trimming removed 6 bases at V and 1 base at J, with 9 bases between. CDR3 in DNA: TGTGCCAGCAGCACATACAGGAACACCGGGGAGCTGTTTTTT. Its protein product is CASSTYRNTGELFF.

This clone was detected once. The CDR3 DNA reads as TGTGCCAGCAGCTCAGGGGCTGATTATGGCTACACCTTC. It translates to CASSSGADYGYTF. The gene calls are TRBV5-4 and TRBJ1-2, with D possibly matching TRBD1 (6 bases). Looked up from germline, CDR1 is SGHNT and CDR2 is YYREEE (reference sequence). This CDR3 comprises 13 residues. The V and J ends lost 3 bases and 5 bases respectively, with 11 bases between them. The full variable domain, with the rest looked up from reference TRBV5-4 and TRBJ1-2, is ETGVTQSPTHLIKTRGQQVTLRCSSQSGHNTVSWYQQALGQGPQFIFQYYREEENGRGNFPPRFSGLQFPNYSSELNVNALELDDSALYLCASSSGADYGYTFGSGTRLTVV.

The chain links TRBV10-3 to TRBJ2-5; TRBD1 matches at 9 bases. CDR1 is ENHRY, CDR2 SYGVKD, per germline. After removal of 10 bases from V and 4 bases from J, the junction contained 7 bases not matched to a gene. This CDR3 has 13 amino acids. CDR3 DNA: TGTGCCACCAGGGACAGGGTAGGAGAGACCCAGTACTTC. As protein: CATRDRVGETQYF.

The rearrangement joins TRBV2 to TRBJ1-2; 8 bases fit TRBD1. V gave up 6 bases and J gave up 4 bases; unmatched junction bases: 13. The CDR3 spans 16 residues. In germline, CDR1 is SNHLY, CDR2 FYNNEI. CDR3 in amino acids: CASSERSTGEGYGYTF. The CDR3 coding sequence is TGTGCCAGCAGCGAAAGATCGACAGGGGAGGGCTATGGCTACACCTTC.

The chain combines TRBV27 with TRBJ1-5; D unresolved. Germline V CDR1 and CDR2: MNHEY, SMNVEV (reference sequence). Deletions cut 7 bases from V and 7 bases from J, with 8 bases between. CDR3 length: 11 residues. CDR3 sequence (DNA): TGTGCCAGCACAAGGGAACAGCCCCAGCATTTT. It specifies CASTREQPQHF.

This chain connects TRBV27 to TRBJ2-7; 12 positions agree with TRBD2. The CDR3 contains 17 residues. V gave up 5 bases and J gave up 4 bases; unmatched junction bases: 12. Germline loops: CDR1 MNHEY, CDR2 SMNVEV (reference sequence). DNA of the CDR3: TGTGCCAGCAGTAGAGGACTAGCGGGACTAGACGGATACGAGCAGTACTTC. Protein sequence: CASSRGLAGLDGYEQYF.